This T cell receptor beta chain originates from a study of T cells expressing NK-cell markers. Across the whole study: Among eight sequenced donors, seven carried HCMV seropositivity while one was seronegative.

Details on this clonotype: The target antigen is unknown.

Regarding the study as a whole: There remained a lack of clarity about HCMV specificity of expanded NKG2C+ T cell clones. There were a handful of donors in whom these clonotypes also led the CD3+CD56-NKG2C+ fraction.

Each CDR3 protein gets one entry in TCRdb, which reprocessed the 5' RACE reads and gives no DNA. The table for this sample gives about 160,000 distinct CDR3 sequences. The source is a man aged 18-69 years in good health. Sample: blood T cells: a sorted CD56 or NKG2C T cell subset, CD4+ or CD8+ T cells, or bulk PBMC T cells (not recorded which).

The CDR3 protein is CASSIQGDSNQPQHF. This sequence joins TRBV19 and TRBJ1-5; TCRdb selects TRBD1, and the lack of DNA leaves this call unchecked. CDR3 length: 15 amino acids. Germline CDR1 and CDR2: LNHDA and SQIVND (reference sequence).